The 29 T cell receptor beta chains below come from one sample, sequenced in a study of T cell responses to AZD1222 COVID-19 vaccine. Some clones are missing from TCRdb's copy, which holds only in-frame ones; the method was immunoSEQ multiplex PCR. This sample carries about 140,000 clones, 85% to 90% of them seen once, and the ten largest clones take roughly 5.1%. The specimen comprised peripheral blood, sampled 28 days after the second AZD1222 dose. The source of these receptors is an adult who received the AZD1222 COVID-19 vaccine.

The chain couples TRBV12-3 or TRBV12-4 to TRBJ1-1; TRBD1 is a possible D gene (5 bases). The CDR3 totals 13 residues. V was pared by 8 bases and J by 1 base, with 11 bases between. The CDR3 sequence is CASGGFANTEAFF. Written as DNA, the CDR3 is TGTGCCAGCGGGGGGTTTGCGAACACTGAAGCTTTCTTT.

This clone was picked up one time. This sequence joins TRBV6-5 and TRBJ1-5, with D perhaps TRBD1 (5 bases). CDR3 length: 15 residues. The germline V gene has CDR1 MNHEY and CDR2 SVGAGI. V was shortened by 6 bases and J by 6 bases, with 18 bases between the two germline ends. DNA for the CDR3: TGTGCCAGCAGCTTGGACGGATTTGGGGGTCAGCCCCAGCATTTT. Protein sequence: CASSLDGFGGQPQHF.

V usage is TRBV11-2 and J usage is TRBJ2-5; D uncertain. CDR3 length: 14 residues. With 4 bases removed from V and 5 bases from J, the gap between germline ends came to 14 bases. CDR1 is SGHAT and CDR2 is FQNNGV in the germline V gene. The CDR3: CASSSFQIQETQYF. CDR3 in DNA: TGTGCCAGCAGCTCATTTCAGATCCAGGAGACCCAGTACTTC.

This chain joins TRBV5-6 and TRBJ2-1; no definite D call. The CDR3 runs to 16 residues. The germline V gene encodes CDR1 SGHDT and CDR2 YYEEEE. V was cut by 4 bases and J by 0 bases, with 14 bases left in between. The CDR3 loop is CASSPERLSSYNEQFF. The DNA for the CDR3 is TGTGCCAGCAGCCCGGAAAGGCTGAGCTCCTACAATGAGCAGTTCTTC.

V and J are TRBV2 and TRBJ1-2; 7 bases map to TRBD1. The CDR3 runs to 12 residues. V shed 9 bases and J 3 bases; nucleotides not matched to a gene: 4. The germline V gene encodes CDR1 SNHLY and CDR2 FYNNEI. The CDR3 spells CASGQDDYGYTF. The CDR3 DNA is TGTGCCAGTGGACAGGACGACTATGGCTACACCTTC.

The genes are TRBV11-2 and TRBJ1-1, with no clear D. The CDR3 is made up of 14 amino acids. Trimming stripped 0 bases from V and 3 bases from J, with 8 bases between. CDR1 and CDR2 from the germline V gene are SGHAT and FQNNGV. The CDR3 DNA sequence: TGTGCCAGCAGCTTAGATCCCGTGTACACTGAAGCTTTCTTT. Translation: CASSLDPVYTEAFF.

The rearrangement links TRBV28 to TRBJ2-7, with a weak D call TRBD2 (5 bases). The germline CDR1 and CDR2 sequences are MDHEN and SYDVKM. V was trimmed by 3 bases and J by 6 bases, leaving 18 bases between them. The CDR3 has 15 residues. The chain's CDR3 is CASSFTGKGFSEQYF. The CDR3 region has the DNA TGTGCCAGCAGTTTTACGGGGAAAGGGTTCTCCGAGCAGTACTTC.

V and J are TRBV4-2 and TRBJ2-7, with D possibly being TRBD2 (6 bases). The V end was cut by 1 base, the J end by 2 bases, with 9 bases between. The CDR3 extends over 14 amino acids. Germline V CDR1 and CDR2: LGHNA, YNFKEQ. The CDR3 region is CASSQVGGTYEQYF. CDR3 DNA: TGTGCCAGCAGCCAAGTCGGCGGGACCTACGAGCAGTACTTC.

This sequence joins TRBV14 and TRBJ2-4; no definite D call. Germline loops: CDR1 SGHDN, CDR2 FVKESK. Trimming shortened V by 1 base and J by 3 bases, and 13 bases separated the two germline ends. CDR3 size: 16 residues. CDR3 region: CASSQVKPFGKNIQYF. The DNA for the CDR3 is TGTGCCAGCAGCCAAGTGAAACCCTTTGGCAAAAACATTCAGTACTTC.

The rearrangement joins TRBV5-1 to TRBJ2-7; 12 bases align to TRBD1. The CDR3 has 16 residues. CDR1 SGHRS and CDR2 YFSETQ come from the germline V gene. V shed 0 bases, J shed 7 bases, and the junction held 8 bases outside the gene matches. CDR3 in amino acids: CASSLAAGQGAIEQYF. CDR3 bases: TGCGCCAGCAGCTTGGCCGCGGGACAGGGGGCGATTGAGCAGTACTTC.

The genes are TRBV25-1 and TRBJ1-4; D gene ambiguous. The germline CDR1 and CDR2 sequences are MGHDK and SYGVNS. The germline V and J ends were trimmed by 4 bases and 8 bases, with 11 bases remaining between them. The CDR3 spans 13 residues. CDR3: CASSAAMGEKLFF. The CDR3 DNA reads as TGTGCCAGCAGTGCGGCGATGGGGGAAAAACTGTTTTTT.

This rearrangement joins TRBV30 to TRBJ2-1; 7 bases are shared with TRBD2. The V segment lost 2 bases and the J segment 10 bases; nucleotides outside the gene matches: 11. CDR1 is GTSNPN, CDR2 SVGIG, per germline (reference sequence). The CDR3 spans 14 residues. The CDR3 DNA is TGTGCCTGGAGTCCCATTAGACTAGCACGAGAGCAGTTCTTC. This translates into CAWSPIRLAREQFF.

V is TRBV10-2 and J is TRBJ1-5, with D unclear. The CDR3 spans 12 residues. Germline CDR1 reads WSHSY; CDR2 reads SAAADI. The V gene lost 6 bases and the J gene lost 4 bases, with 7 bases spanning the gap. CDR3 nucleotides: TGCGCCAGCAGGGGCCAGAATCAGCCCCAGCATTTT. Translation gives CASRGQNQPQHF.

The rearrangement joins TRBV2 to TRBJ1-6; D is unclear. In germline, CDR1 is SNHLY, CDR2 FYNNEI. The germline V and J ends were trimmed by 0 bases and 11 bases, with 20 bases remaining between them. This CDR3 has 17 amino acids. The CDR3 nucleotides read TGTGCCAGCAGTGAAGCGTATGGGTTGGGAGGGTCGGCACCCCTCCACTTT. It is translated as CASSEAYGLGGSAPLHF.

This chain links TRBV20-1 with TRBJ1-4; no clear D gene. Germline V lookup: CDR1 DFQATT, CDR2 SNEGSKA (reference sequence). This CDR3 comprises 11 residues. Trimming took 5 bases from V and 8 from J, leaving 9 bases between them. Here the CDR3 reads CSAWVGEKLFF. The CDR3 bases are TGCAGTGCTTGGGTAGGAGAAAAACTGTTTTTT.

The chain recombines TRBV19 with TRBJ2-6; 7 bases map to TRBD1. Losses at the gene ends were 9 bases for V and 4 bases for J; bases not matched to a gene: 9. Per the germline V gene, CDR1 is LNHDA and CDR2 is SQIVND (reference sequence). CDR3 length: 15 residues. In DNA, the CDR3 is TGTGCCAGCTCCCCAGGGGGTTCGGGGGCCAACGTCCTGACTTTC. Protein product: CASSPGGSGANVLTF.

The V call is TRBV14, the J call TRBJ1-1; the D is unclear. The germline CDR1 and CDR2 sequences are SGHDN and FVKESK. V was trimmed by 1 base and J by 1 base, leaving 4 bases between them. The CDR3 spans 13 residues. The CDR3 reads CASSQGGNTEAFF. The CDR3 DNA is TGTGCCAGCAGCCAAGGGGGGAACACTGAAGCTTTCTTT.

This clone turned up a few times. CDR3 coding DNA: TGTGCCAGCAGCCCCTATACCGGGACGTCTGGCTACGAGCAGTACTTC. It encodes CASSPYTGTSGYEQYF. The genes are TRBV7-6 and TRBJ2-7; either TRBD1 or TRBD2 may supply D (5 bases each). The germline V gene encodes CDR1 SGHVS and CDR2 FNYEAQ. V lost 5 bases and J 3 bases, leaving 20 bases between the germline ends. The CDR3 consists of 16 residues.

The chain combines TRBV2 with TRBJ2-7; D not certain. The CDR3 length is 12 residues. The V gene lost 5 bases and the J gene lost 0 bases, with 5 bases spanning the gap. CDR1 and CDR2 (germline): SNHLY, FYNNEI. Here the CDR3 reads CASSYSSYEQYF. CDR3 DNA: TGTGCCAGCAGTTATAGCTCCTACGAGCAGTACTTC.

This chain connects TRBV2 to TRBJ1-1; no clear D gene. The CDR3 runs 13 residues. V lost 7 bases to trimming and J lost 1 base, with 10 bases between them. Germline CDR1 reads SNHLY; CDR2 reads FYNNEI. CDR3 sequence reads: CASMSETNTEAFF. CDR3 nucleotide sequence: TGTGCCAGCATGTCAGAAACGAACACTGAAGCTTTCTTT.

The V call is TRBV30, the J call TRBJ1-4; 8 bases are shared with TRBD1. The V segment lost 5 bases and the J segment 7 bases; nucleotides outside the gene matches: 15. In germline, CDR1 is GTSNPN, CDR2 SVGIG (reference sequence). There are 16 residues in the CDR3. The CDR3 is CAWHRGIGFYGEKLFF. The CDR3 coding sequence is TGTGCCTGGCACAGGGGGATAGGATTCTACGGTGAAAAACTGTTTTTT.

This clone has just one count. This chain uses TRBV20-1 with TRBJ1-1; D gene ambiguous. The germline gives CDR1 DFQATT, CDR2 SNEGSKA (reference sequence). Trimming stripped 6 bases from V and 0 bases from J, with 5 bases between. CDR3 size: 11 residues. CDR3 nucleotide sequence: TGCAGTGCGGGAATGAACACTGAAGCTTTCTTT. Amino acid sequence: CSAGMNTEAFF.

The CDR3 here is CATSRRTGGDTEAFF. The CDR3 DNA follows: TGTGCCACCAGCAGACGGACAGGCGGGGACACTGAAGCTTTCTTT. This chain joins TRBV15 and TRBJ1-1; 7 bases agree with TRBD1. CDR1 and CDR2 from the germline V gene are LNHNV and YYDKDF (reference sequence). The CDR3 is 15 residues long. V lost 2 bases, J lost 3 bases, and 6 bases stayed unmatched. Complete variable domain (other parts from reference TRBV15 and TRBJ1-1): DAMVIQNPRYQVTQFGKPVTLSCSQTLNHNVMYWYQQKSSQAPKLLFHYYDKDFNNEADTPDNFQSRRPNTSFCFLDIRSPGLGDTAMYLCATSRRTGGDTEAFFGQGTRLTVV.

The J gene is TRBJ2-5, the V gene TRBV18, with D hard to call. This CDR3 is built from 14 residues. The V end was cut by 1 base, the J end by 2 bases, with 8 bases between. Germline V gene data show CDR1 as KGHSH and CDR2 as LQKENI. The CDR3 spells CASSPRNSQETQYF. The CDR3 bases are TGTGCCAGCTCACCACGGAACTCACAAGAGACCCAGTACTTC. The entire variable domain, with the rest obtained from reference TRBV18 and TRBJ2-5, is as follows: NAGVMQNPRHLVRRRGQEARLRCSPMKGHSHVYWYRQLPEEGLKFMVYLQKENIIDESGMPKERFSAEFPKEGPSILRIQQVVRGDSAAYFCASSPRNSQETQYFGPGTRLLVL.

The chain's CDR3 is CASSQGVAGDETQYF. The CDR3 DNA sequence: TGTGCCAGCAGCCAAGGGGTGGCGGGAGACGAGACCCAGTACTTC. This chain uses TRBV4-2 with TRBJ2-5; 7 bases are a match to TRBD2. This CDR3 is built from 15 residues. The germline gives CDR1 LGHNA, CDR2 YNFKEQ. The V gene end was trimmed by 1 base and the J gene end by 5 bases; junction bases not matched to a gene: 7.

V is TRBV7-6 and J is TRBJ1-2; no reliable D call. CDR1 and CDR2 (germline): SGHVS, FNYEAQ. The CDR3 contains 13 residues. Trimming left V 5 bases short and J 4 bases short, with 11 bases between. This CDR3 reads CASSPLGSYGYTF. DNA for the CDR3: TGTGCCAGCAGCCCCTTGGGGAGCTATGGCTACACCTTC.

The chain recombines TRBV28 with TRBJ2-1; D possibly corresponds to TRBD1 (6 bases). The ends were cut back, 7 bases at V and 8 bases at J, with 15 bases in the middle. Germline CDR1 reads MDHEN; CDR2 reads SYDVKM. The CDR3 length is 13 residues. The CDR3 sequence is CASKTQGKDEQFF. CDR3 DNA: TGTGCCAGCAAAACTCAGGGGAAGGATGAGCAGTTCTTC.

This clone showed up just once. The rearrangement joins TRBV11-2 to TRBJ2-1; 7 nucleotides agree with TRBD2. CDR3 length: 15 residues. Trimming removed 5 bases from V and 7 bases from J; junction bases left unmatched: 11. Per the germline V gene, CDR1 is SGHAT and CDR2 is FQNNGV. CDR3 nucleotides: TGTGCCAGCAGCCTTCTATGGGGAGGGGATAATGAGCAGTTCTTC. Protein product: CASSLLWGGDNEQFF.

Here the CDR3 reads CTPGGGARVYPGELFF. CDR3 nucleotide sequence: TGCACGCCCGGCGGAGGGGCGCGTGTTTACCCCGGGGAGCTGTTTTTT. V gene TRBV10-1 combines with J gene TRBJ2-2; possible D gene TRBD2, 6 bases. Germline V gives CDR1 WNHNN, CDR2 SYGVQD (reference sequence). The CDR3 is 16 residues long.